This TCR beta chain was identified in a study of blood T cell repertoires in COVID-19. This table comes from immunoSEQ multiplex PCR, and its TCRdb copy is limited to in-frame clones, with some not included. The sample lists roughly 230,000 clones; about 85% were seen once. The sequenced sample was peripheral blood. The origin of this receptor is a middle-aged man with acute or convalescent COVID-19.

The CDR3 DNA reads as TGTGCCAGCAGCGTAGGTGGTGCCCGGTGGGAGACCCAGTACTTC. Translation gives CASSVGGARWETQYF. The chain uses TRBV9 and TRBJ2-5; D is uncertain. CDR1 is SGDLS and CDR2 is YYNGEE in the germline V gene. The V end was cut by 0 bases, the J end by 5 bases, with 14 bases between. The CDR3 loop spans 15 amino acids.